The 17 T cell receptor beta chains in this list originate from one sample, sequenced in a study of cytomegalovirus exposure and HLA in healthy donors. The PCR had 60 Vbeta and 13 Jbeta primers. Measured with immunoSEQ multiplex PCR; TCRdb has only the in-frame clones, and not every one. The sample lists around 140,000 clones, about 77% occurring once. The sample comprised PBMCs. The source is a woman in her forties in good health and CMV-seronegative.

This clone was detected only a few times. This chain joins TRBV6-5 and TRBJ2-7; D not resolved. This CDR3 has 14 amino acids. Germline CDR1 and CDR2: MNHEY and SVGAGI. The ends were cut back, 3 bases at V and 1 base at J, with 10 bases in the middle. The CDR3 loop reads CASSYQQVSYEQYF. CDR3 bases: TGTGCCAGCAGTTATCAGCAGGTTTCCTACGAGCAGTACTTC.

This clone occurred once. This chain joins TRBV27 and TRBJ2-3; 14 bases agree with TRBD2. From germline, CDR1 is MNHEY and CDR2 SMNVEV (reference sequence). CDR3 length equals 14 residues. J was trimmed by 15 bases and V by 2 bases; bases with no gene match: 7. CDR3 sequence (DNA): TGTGCCAGCAGTTTACGACTAGCGGGGGGGATTAAATATTTT. It specifies CASSLRLAGGIKYF.

This clone was counted a single time. The chain uses TRBV5-1 and TRBJ2-5, with 10 bases aligning to TRBD2. The germline V gene encodes CDR1 SGHRS and CDR2 YFSETQ. There are 16 residues in the CDR3. The J segment lost 2 bases and the V segment lost 0 bases, leaving 4 bases of the junction unmatched. In DNA, the CDR3 is TGCGCCAGCAGCTTGGCTAGCGGGGGACCACAAGAGACCCAGTACTTC. This gives the protein CASSLASGGPQETQYF. Full variable domain (outside the CDR3, taken from reference TRBV5-1 and TRBJ2-5): KAGVTQTPRYLIKTRGQQVTLSCSPISGHRSVSWYQQTPGQGLQFLFEYFSETQRNKGNFPGRFSGRQFSNSRSEMNVSTLELGDSALYLCASSLASGGPQETQYFGPGTRLLVL.

This clone was detected only once. This sample also contains other DNA sequences that code for the same CDR3. The CDR3 loop reads CASSLGGGDQPQHF. The DNA of the CDR3 is TGCGCCAGCAGCTTGGGGGGAGGGGATCAGCCCCAGCATTTT. The chain is built from TRBV5-1 and TRBJ1-5; TRBD1 might be the D (5 bases). The CDR3 is 14 amino acids. V was trimmed by 0 bases and J by 5 bases, leaving 9 bases between them. CDR1 is SGHRS and CDR2 is YFSETQ in the germline V gene.

The chain uses TRBV7-9 and TRBJ1-2; 8 bases align to TRBD1. V dropped 4 bases and J dropped 12; count of bases not matched to a gene: 10. CDR1 is SEHNR, CDR2 FQNEAQ, per germline (reference sequence). This CDR3 is 13 amino acids long. The CDR3 protein is CASSSLGQGVHTF. The DNA of the CDR3 is TGTGCCAGCAGCTCGTTAGGACAGGGTGTGCACACCTTC.

This chain joins TRBV28 and TRBJ1-3, with D perhaps TRBD1 (5 bases). Germline CDR1 is MDHEN and CDR2 is SYDVKM. V lost 6 bases and J lost 4, with 10 bases in between. This CDR3 has 13 amino acids. The CDR3 protein is CASRGHGGNTIYF. CDR3 DNA sequence: TGTGCCAGCAGAGGACACGGAGGAAACACCATATATTTT.

The rearrangement links TRBV4-3 to TRBJ2-2, with D possibly being TRBD2 (6 bases). The CDR3 sequence is 16 residues long. The ends were cut back, 0 bases at V and 8 bases at J, with 16 bases in the middle. Per germline, CDR1 LGHNA and CDR2 YSLEER. The DNA of the CDR3 is TGCGCCAGCAGCCAAGACCTGACTAGGGCCCCGGGGGAGCTGTTTTTT. Amino acid sequence: CASSQDLTRAPGELFF.

The rearrangement uses TRBV12-1 and TRBJ2-6; the table's D gene call, TRBD1, was not cross checked with the DNA. TRBV12-1 is a pseudogene locus. The CDR3 extends over 18 amino acids. CDR3 coding DNA: TGTGCCAGCACCAAGCGCGAGAGGGGGTGGCCTGGGGCCAACGTCCTGACTTTC. Amino acids: CASTKRERGWPGANVLTF.

This clone was seen once. The J gene is TRBJ1-4, the V gene TRBV15; TRBD1 aligns across 9 bases. CDR1 LNHNV and CDR2 YYDKDF come from the germline V gene (reference sequence). The CDR3 runs 16 residues. V shed 6 bases and J 0 bases; nucleotides not matched to a gene: 5. The DNA for the CDR3 is TGTGCCACCAGGACCGGACAGGGGACAACTAATGAAAAACTGTTTTTT. This translates into CATRTGQGTTNEKLFF.

The chain joins TRBV30 to TRBJ1-1; 7 nucleotides align to TRBD1. CDR1 and CDR2 from the germline V gene are GTSNPN and SVGIG (reference sequence). This CDR3 has 11 amino acids. The V segment lost 8 bases and the J segment 5 bases; nucleotides outside the gene matches: 5. CDR3 protein: CASYRGTEAFF. Written as DNA, the CDR3 is TGTGCCAGTTACAGGGGAACTGAAGCTTTCTTT.

This clone was found once. The chain uses TRBV5-6 and TRBJ2-7; TRBD2 is a possible D gene (5 bases). The CDR3 spans 14 residues. Germline CDR1 and CDR2: SGHDT and YYEEEE. The germline V and J ends were trimmed by 0 bases and 7 bases, with 14 bases remaining between them. This CDR3 reads CASSLVRASGEQYF. CDR3 nucleotides: TGTGCCAGCAGCTTGGTGCGGGCATCGGGGGAGCAGTACTTC.

This clone came up a few times. CDR3 residues: CASSLRQGSSGYTF. The CDR3 DNA follows: TGCGCCAGCAGCCTCCGACAGGGCTCCTCTGGCTACACCTTC. The chain has TRBV4-3 and TRBJ1-2; 7 nucleotides match TRBD1. J was trimmed by 7 bases and V by 4 bases; bases with no gene match: 9. The CDR3 runs to 14 residues. Germline CDR1 reads LGHNA; CDR2 reads YSLEER.

V gene TRBV19 combines with J gene TRBJ2-5, with a weak D call TRBD1 (5 bases). Between the trimmed V and J ends, which lost 3 bases and 3 bases, there was a span of 17 bases. This CDR3 is 16 amino acids long. CDR1 is LNHDA and CDR2 is SQIVND in the germline V gene (reference sequence). CDR3 nucleotide sequence: TGTGCCAGTAGTATGTGGGGCCAGGGTCGCAAAGAGACCCAGTACTTC. Translated: CASSMWGQGRKETQYF.

The V gene is TRBV7-2, the J gene TRBJ2-2, with D uncertain. Germline V gene data show CDR1 as SGHTA and CDR2 as FQGNSA. Trimming shortened V by 6 bases and J by 3 bases, and 11 bases separated the two germline ends. The CDR3 spans 14 residues. DNA of the CDR3: TGTGCCAGCAGTGCGCTAGACTACACCGGGGAGCTGTTTTTT. Translation: CASSALDYTGELFF.

The gene calls are TRBV9 and TRBJ1-1; 7 bases line up with TRBD1. There are 14 residues in the CDR3. CDR1 and CDR2 from the germline V gene are SGDLS and YYNGEE. The V gene end was trimmed by 2 bases and the J gene end by 6 bases; junction bases not matched to a gene: 7. The CDR3 loop is CASSVATGKSEAFF. CDR3 nucleotide sequence: TGTGCCAGCAGCGTGGCGACAGGGAAGTCTGAAGCTTTCTTT. Variable domain in full (rest from reference TRBV9 and TRBJ1-1): DSGVTQTPKHLITATGQRVTLRCSPRSGDLSVYWYQQSLDQGLQFLIQYYNGEERAKGNILERFSAQQFPDLHSELNLSSLELGDSALYFCASSVATGKSEAFFGQGTRLTVV.

This rearrangement joins TRBV10-3 to TRBJ2-2; TRBD1 matches at 7 bases. The CDR3 has 14 residues. The V segment lost 4 bases and the J segment 1 base; nucleotides outside the gene matches: 0. The V gene's germline CDR1 is ENHRY and CDR2 SYGVKD. CDR3 DNA: TGTGCCATCAGTGGACAGGGGAACACCGGGGAGCTGTTTTTT. Amino acid sequence: CAISGQGNTGELFF.

This rearrangement joins TRBV19 to TRBJ2-3, with TRBD2 matching over 12 bases. Germline lookup yields CDR1 LNHDA and CDR2 SQIVND (reference sequence). V shed 3 bases and J 0 bases; nucleotides not matched to a gene: 16. CDR3 length: 21 residues. CDR3 coding DNA: TGTGCCAGTAGTATCTCCGGGACTAGCGGGCTCGTTCCCGCTAGCACAGATACGCAGTATTTT. Protein sequence: CASSISGTSGLVPASTDTQYF.